These 18 T cell receptor beta chains were sequenced from one sample in a study of blood T cells in healthy people across ages. With a J-beta primer mix and a sample-barcoded 5' primer, a second PCR ran 7 to 11 cycles. TCRdb re-derived calls from the 5' RACE reads in MiXCR, one entry per CDR3 protein. The data hold over 1,500,000 distinct CDR3 sequences, with around 42% observed a single time. The material sequenced was blood. The source is a human donor in good health.

A note on this clonotype: Its ends do not fully match the called genes, so a read error is possible. The chain couples TRBV7-2 to TRBJ2-2; a possible D gene is TRBD2 (6 bases). The CDR3 consists of 17 residues. Germline CDR1 and CDR2: SGHTA and FQGNSA. CDR3 loop: CASSPILRGTNTGELFF. DNA for the CDR3: TGTGCCAGCAGCCCTATTCTGCGGGGAACCAACACTGGGGAGCTGTTTTTT.

The J gene is TRBJ1-1, the V gene TRBV29-1; TRBD1 agrees at 8 bases. The length of the CDR3 is 13 residues. Germline V gene sequence: CDR1 SQVTM, CDR2 ANQGSEA. The J segment lost 6 bases and the V segment lost 4 bases, leaving 7 bases of the junction unmatched. The CDR3 DNA sequence: TGCAGCGTTGGTAACAGGGGGATCTCTGAAGCTTTCTTT. The encoded protein is CSVGNRGISEAFF.

This clonotype turned up a few times. The chain joins TRBV30 to TRBJ1-1; 8 bases match TRBD1. The germline V gene has CDR1 GTSNPN and CDR2 SVGIG (reference sequence). The CDR3 sequence is 13 residues long. V was clipped by 4 bases and J by 2 bases; unmatched bases: 3. In nucleotides, the CDR3 is TGTGCCTGGACAGGGGGCTACAACACTGAAGCTTTCTTT. It yields the protein CAWTGGYNTEAFF.

The gene calls are TRBV6-5 and TRBJ2-7, with D perhaps matching TRBD1 or TRBD2 (5 bases each). This CDR3 has 17 amino acids. Germline assignment: CDR1 MNHEY and CDR2 SVGAGI. The V end lost 2 bases, the J end lost 0 bases, and 17 bases lay between the germline ends. CDR3 amino acids: CASSYLGSKGSSYEQYF. The DNA for the CDR3 is TGTGCCAGCAGTTACCTGGGGAGCAAGGGGAGCTCCTACGAGCAGTACTTC.

This rearrangement joins TRBV4-1 to TRBJ2-3, with a possible D match to TRBD1 (5 bases). V was clipped by 0 bases and J by 4 bases, with 11 bases between them. This CDR3 is 15 amino acids long. Per germline, CDR1 MGHRA and CDR2 YSYEKL. Here the CDR3 reads CASSQEGVGADTQYF. The DNA of the CDR3 is TGCGCCAGCAGCCAAGAAGGGGTAGGGGCAGATACGCAGTATTTT.

The chain recombines TRBV10-3 with TRBJ2-5; no firm D call. Germline assignment: CDR1 ENHRY and CDR2 SYGVKD. The CDR3 is 15 residues long. V lost 3 bases and J lost 5, with 16 bases in between. CDR3 sequence: CAISDGTRLDETQYF. CDR3 nucleotides: TGTGCCATCAGTGACGGCACCCGTCTGGACGAGACCCAGTACTTC.

This clonotype was picked up many times. The germline gene is not matched at one end of the junction; a read error may be the cause. The rearrangement joins TRBV4-2 to TRBJ2-7; TRBD1 aligns across 8 bases. Germline CDR1 reads LGHNA; CDR2 reads YNFKEQ. This CDR3 spans 15 amino acids. Here the CDR3 DNA reads TGCGCCAGCAGCCAAGGGACAGGTGTGACCTACGAGCAGTACTTC. Protein sequence: CASSQGTGVTYEQYF.

This clonotype showed up just a few times. V usage is TRBV13 and J usage is TRBJ2-1; D perhaps matches TRBD2 (6 bases). The CDR3 spans 16 residues. Trimming stripped 5 bases from V and 7 bases from J, with 21 bases between. Germline loops: CDR1 PRHDT, CDR2 FYEKMQ (reference sequence). For the CDR3, the DNA is TGTGCCAGCAGCGAAGGGCGGGACGCAGGGACTAATGAGCAGTTCTTC. Translation: CASSEGRDAGTNEQFF.

This clonotype was observed once. This chain joins TRBV2 and TRBJ2-5, with 14 bases aligning to TRBD2. Matching the DNA end better, TRBJ2-7 makes the J call doubtful. The CDR3 has 14 residues. Looked up from germline, CDR1 is SNHLY and CDR2 is FYNNEI. DNA of the CDR3: TGTGCCAGCAGGGCGACTAGCGGGGGGGACGAGCAGTACTTC. The encoded protein is CASRATSGGDEQYF.

To note about this clonotype: Possible read error: a much larger clone is one base away. V is TRBV5-1 and J is TRBJ2-4; 7 bases are a match to TRBD1. With the DNA end fitting TRBJ2-7 better, the J assignment may be wrong. This CDR3 has 14 residues. Germline loops: CDR1 SGHRS, CDR2 YFSETQ. CDR3 region: CASGPQGQTYEQYF. The DNA of the CDR3 is TGCGCCAGCGGACCGCAGGGACAGACCTACGAGCAGTACTTC.

This clonotype came up a few times. The chain couples TRBV7-3 to TRBJ2-4; tentative D call: TRBD2 (7 bases). This CDR3 is 17 amino acids long. Trimming took off 2 bases at V and 0 bases at J, with 14 bases between the two ends. The germline V gene encodes CDR1 SGHTA and CDR2 FQGTGA. CDR3 sequence reads: CASSLGRGHQAKNIQYF. The CDR3 coding sequence is TGTGCCAGCAGCTTAGGGAGGGGACACCAAGCCAAAAACATTCAGTACTTC.

This clonotype was seen only a few times. The chain employs TRBV9 and TRBJ2-3, with D perhaps matching TRBD1 (6 bases). With 2 bases removed from V and 2 bases from J, the gap between germline ends came to 12 bases. Germline CDR1 and CDR2: SGDLS and YYNGEE. CDR3 length: 15 residues. The CDR3 loop is CASSVWQGITDTQYF. DNA for the CDR3: TGTGCCAGCAGCGTTTGGCAGGGGATCACAGATACGCAGTATTTT.

The sample holds many counts of this clonotype. The J gene is TRBJ1-1, the V gene TRBV13, with D uncertain. Germline CDR1 and CDR2: PRHDT and FYEKMQ (reference sequence). CDR3 size: 16 residues. Trimming removed 5 bases from V and 8 bases from J, with 24 bases in between. Here the CDR3 reads CASSLVPSGGSSEAFF. The CDR3 DNA sequence: TGTGCCAGCAGCCTAGTCCCCAGCGGAGGGTCCTCCGAAGCTTTCTTT.

This clonotype was detected a few times. The chain combines TRBV6-2 or TRBV6-3 with TRBJ2-3; the match to TRBD2 covers 7 bases. Germline V gene sequence: CDR1 MNHEY, CDR2 SVGEGT. This CDR3 contains 11 residues. The junction had 2 bases not matched to a gene; V was cut back by 8 bases and J by 6 bases. Written as DNA, the CDR3 is TGTGCCAGCGGGAGGGTGGATACGCAGTATTTT. Its translation: CASGRVDTQYF.

V gene TRBV7-2 combines with J gene TRBJ1-3, with D unresolved. The CDR3 runs to 16 residues. The V end lost 1 base, the J end lost 2 bases, and 12 bases lay between the germline ends. Germline values: CDR1 SGHTA, CDR2 FQGNSA. Here the CDR3 reads CASSLVGWGPGNTIYF. In nucleotides, the CDR3 is TGTGCCAGCAGCTTAGTGGGGTGGGGTCCTGGAAACACCATATATTTT. The full variable domain, completed using reference TRBV7-2 and TRBJ1-3, is GAGVSQSPSNKVTEKGKDVELRCDPISGHTALYWYRQSLGQGLEFLIYFQGNSAPDKSGLPSDRFSAERTGGSVSTLTIQRTQQEDSAVYLCASSLVGWGPGNTIYFGEGSWLTVV.

This clonotype was seen once. CDR3 bases: TGTGCCAGCAGTTCATCTAGCGTGAGCACAGATGTGGAGTATTTT. It translates to CASSSSSVSTDVEYF. The V gene is TRBV12-3 or TRBV12-4, the J gene TRBJ2-3; the D gene is possibly TRBD2 (6 bases). This CDR3 has 15 amino acids. Trimming removed 4 bases from V and 13 bases from J, with 24 bases in between.

The table lists this clonotype with a few counts. V is TRBV5-1 and J is TRBJ1-2; perhaps TRBD1 as D (6 bases). The CDR3 has 14 amino acids. Germline V gene sequence: CDR1 SGHRS, CDR2 YFSETQ. With 2 bases removed from V and 7 bases from J, the gap between germline ends came to 15 bases. Here the CDR3 reads CASSFGPGGLGYTF. In DNA form, the CDR3 reads TGCGCCAGCAGCTTTGGGCCTGGGGGGCTTGGCTACACCTTC.

Comment on this clonotype: The junction and the germline gene differ at one end; a read error may be behind it. This chain links TRBV5-5 with TRBJ1-6; 11 nucleotides match TRBD1. CDR1 is SGHKS and CDR2 is YYEKEE in the germline V gene (reference sequence). This CDR3 is built from 14 residues. The CDR3 is CAGSRTGGGSPLHF. In nucleotides, the CDR3 is TGTGCCGGCAGCCGGACAGGGGGCGGCTCACCCCTCCACTTT.